Listed below are T cell receptor beta chains from one sample, sequenced in a study of cytomegalovirus exposure and HLA in healthy donors. The protocol was immunoSEQ multiplex PCR, while the TCRdb copy is restricted to in-frame clones and leaves out a portion. The sample carries 190,000 or so clones, 80% recorded once. Sequenced input: PBMCs. The receptors shown here come from a boy under 18 in good health and CMV-seronegative. Both conserved end residues are part of each CDR3. The order of the fields is CDR3 protein, CDR3 DNA, clone size, D gene, V gene, J gene. A D gene is named only where the DNA matches it firmly. The size of a clone is reported for some rows only, either as once, few or many, or as a class for expanded clones.

CASSLGGQGYGYTF	TGTGCCAGCAGCTTAGGGGGACAGGGTTATGGCTACACCTTC	few	TRBD1	TRBV7-9	TRBJ1-2
CASSRSGGASDTQYF	TGTGCCAGCAGCCGCAGCGGGGGGGCCTCAGATACGCAGTATTTT	-	TRBD2	TRBV9	TRBJ2-3
CASSWSPNPYEQYF	TGTGCCAGCTCCTGGAGTCCGAACCCCTACGAGCAGTACTTC	-	-	TRBV18	TRBJ2-7
CASSLVDSSYNEQFF	TGTGCCAGCAGCTTGGTGGACAGCTCCTACAATGAGCAGTTCTTC	few	-	TRBV5-6	TRBJ2-1
CATSRLAGGPGSYNEQFF	TGTGCCACCAGCAGGCTAGCGGGAGGGCCGGGGTCCTACAATGAGCAGTTCTTC	-	TRBD2	TRBV15	TRBJ2-1
CASSSGQGGWGNEKLFF	TGTGCCAGCAGCTCCGGACAGGGGGGTTGGGGTAATGAAAAACTGTTTTTT	-	TRBD1	TRBV11-2	TRBJ1-4
CASSYSKGAGETQYF	TGTGCCAGCAGTTACTCGAAGGGGGCAGGGGAGACCCAGTACTTC	-	TRBD1	TRBV6-6	TRBJ2-5
CASSLGDRGRQPQHF	TGTGCCAGCAGCTTAGGGGACAGGGGTAGGCAGCCCCAGCATTTT	few	TRBD1	TRBV7-9	TRBJ1-5
CASSGGLPSNTEAFF	TGTGCCAGCAGCGGGGGACTGCCCTCGAACACTGAAGCTTTCTTT	-	-	TRBV7-9	TRBJ1-1
CASRSDRANYGYTF	TGTGCCAGCAGATCTGACAGGGCTAACTATGGCTACACCTTC	once	TRBD1	TRBV11-2	TRBJ1-2
CASRVGGARYEQYF	TGTGCCAGCAGAGTGGGGGGGGCCCGGTACGAGCAGTACTTC	-	-	TRBV6-1	TRBJ2-7
CASSSRGGGQETQYF	TGTGCCAGCAGTTCGAGAGGGGGGGGTCAAGAGACCCAGTACTTC	-	-	TRBV11-3	TRBJ2-5
CASSLYSDETQYF	TGTGCCAGCAGCTTGTACTCCGATGAGACCCAGTACTTC	once	-	TRBV7-2	TRBJ2-5
CASSLGGQVLNTEAFF	TGTGCCAGCAGCTTGGGAGGACAGGTGCTGAACACTGAAGCTTTCTTT	once	TRBD1	TRBV5-4	TRBJ1-1
CASSYTGLVSGNEQFF	TGTGCCAGCAGTTATACAGGGTTGGTTTCAGGCAATGAGCAGTTCTTC	-	-	TRBV5-4	TRBJ2-1
CASSQVGTSQETQYF	TGCGCCAGCAGTCAAGTGGGGACTAGCCAAGAGACCCAGTACTTC	-	TRBD2	TRBV4-1	TRBJ2-5
CASSATVTGVETQYF	TGTGCCAGCAGTGCTACCGTGACAGGGGTAGAGACCCAGTACTTC	-	TRBD1	TRBV25-1	TRBJ2-5
CASSDSSGSYNEQFF	TGTGCCAGCAGTGACTCTAGCGGGAGTTACAATGAGCAGTTCTTC	-	TRBD2	TRBV6-4	TRBJ2-1
CSVEIEGNEQFF	TGCAGCGTTGAAATTGAGGGCAATGAGCAGTTCTTC	-	-	TRBV29-1	TRBJ2-1
CASSAFAGGYTF	TGTGCCAGTAGTGCTTTCGCGGGTGGCTACACCTTC	-	-	TRBV19	TRBJ1-2
CASSPPVTRGVDTEAFF	TGTGCCAGCAGTCCTCCAGTGACCCGGGGAGTAGACACTGAAGCTTTCTTT	-	-	TRBV11-1	TRBJ1-1
CASSLGWQAGPWIAEQYF	TGTGCCAGCAGCTTGGGGTGGCAGGCGGGGCCATGGATAGCGGAGCAGTACTTC	-	-	TRBV5-6	TRBJ2-5
CASSSWTGSREKLFF	TGTGCCAGCAGCTCTTGGACAGGGTCGAGGGAAAAACTGTTTTTT	few	TRBD1	TRBV5-6	TRBJ1-4
CASSLGTGNEKLFF	TGTGCCAGCAGCCTCGGGACAGGGAATGAAAAACTGTTTTTT	-	TRBD1	TRBV7-8	TRBJ1-4
CSSSWENEQFF	TGTTCCAGCAGCTGGGAGAATGAGCAGTTCTTC	-	-	TRBV7-9	TRBJ2-1
CASRPTGESSPLHF	TGTGCCAGTCGTCCGACAGGGGAAAGTTCACCCCTCCACTTT	-	TRBD1	TRBV6-5	TRBJ1-6
CASSYSARGGQETQYF	TGTGCCAGCAGTTACTCGGCGCGGGGGGGCCAAGAGACCCAGTACTTC	once	TRBD2	TRBV6-5	TRBJ2-5
CASSLQVEQFF	TGTGCCAGCAGCTTACAGGTTGAGCAGTTCTTC	-	-	TRBV13	TRBJ2-1
CAIKRRGDERGDEYNEQFF	TGTGCCATCAAACGCCGGGGTGACGAGCGGGGGGACGAATACAATGAGCAGTTCTTC	few	TRBD2	TRBV10-3	TRBJ2-1